This T cell receptor beta chain was captured in a study of cytomegalovirus exposure and HLA in healthy donors. In germline, CDR1 is MNHEY, CDR2 SMNVEV (reference sequence). The CDR3 has 16 amino acids. Trimming shortened V by 7 bases and J by 6 bases, and 19 bases separated the two germline ends. Sequenced by immunoSEQ multiplex PCR; TCRdb stores in-frame clones only, minus some. The sample shows about 240,000 clones, more than 75% of them seen only once. Sequencing was done on a sample of PBMCs. The clonotype was recovered from a man aged 18 to 30 in good health and CMV-seronegative. This chain uses TRBV27 with TRBJ1-6, with no clear D. The CDR3 bases are TGTGCCAGCATTTCCTCCCTCGCCGCACTTAATTCACCCCTCCACTTT. It encodes CASISSLAALNSPLHF.